This paragraph covers one TCR beta chain sequence. Its antigen is as yet unknown. After constant-region reverse-primer amplification, full-length variable regions underwent semi-nested PCR with Nested Universal Primer A. MiXCR was run by TCRdb on the 5' RACE reads, yielding one entry per CDR3 protein. The data hold nearly 55,000 distinct CDR3 sequences, with approximately 23% observed a single time. Study results and limitations: The TCR gene usage of tumor memory CD4+ T cells clustered together with blood and lymph node memory CD4+ cells and with lymph node naive CD4+ cells.

Losses at the gene ends were 5 bases for V and 6 bases for J; bases not matched to a gene: 13. CDR3 length: 17 residues. Germline CDR1 and CDR2: LNHNV and YYDKDF (reference sequence). Purified naive CD4+ T cells were depleted of CD25+ Tregs. This sequence was found in a female donor with breast cancer. The sample was tumor-infiltrating naive CD4+ T cells sorted from the breast tumor. Subset denoted: naive CD4+ T cells, CD4+CD45RA+CD25-. The V gene is TRBV15, the J gene TRBJ2-2, with 9 bases aligning to TRBD1. The CDR3 region is CATSSRGGQGRSGELFF. In DNA form, the CDR3 reads TGTGCCACCAGCTCTCGAGGGGGACAGGGACGGTCCGGGGAGCTGTTTTTT.